This T cell receptor (beta chain) was sequenced for a study of response to subunit inactivated influenza vaccine. Study-wide findings and caveats: Authors proposed each seasonal influenza vaccination draws in few new T cells.

Worth noting for this clonotype: Its specificity is not known.

TCRdb used MiXCR to reprocess the RT-PCR reads, holding one entry per CDR3 protein. The sample records 800,000 or so distinct CDR3 sequences, about 20% being singletons. The sequence was obtained from a man aged 50 to 59 who received an inactivated influenza vaccine. The sequences come from PBMCs from blood, collected about 5 days after vaccination.

CDR3 amino acids: CASSRSRGRGEQYF. CDR3 bases: TGTGCCAGCAGCCGTTCCCGAGGGAGAGGTGAGCAGTACTTC. This sequence joins TRBV12-3 or TRBV12-4 and TRBJ2-7; D is perhaps TRBD2 (5 bases). Trimming left V 6 bases short and J 7 bases short, with 19 bases between. The CDR3 runs to 14 residues.